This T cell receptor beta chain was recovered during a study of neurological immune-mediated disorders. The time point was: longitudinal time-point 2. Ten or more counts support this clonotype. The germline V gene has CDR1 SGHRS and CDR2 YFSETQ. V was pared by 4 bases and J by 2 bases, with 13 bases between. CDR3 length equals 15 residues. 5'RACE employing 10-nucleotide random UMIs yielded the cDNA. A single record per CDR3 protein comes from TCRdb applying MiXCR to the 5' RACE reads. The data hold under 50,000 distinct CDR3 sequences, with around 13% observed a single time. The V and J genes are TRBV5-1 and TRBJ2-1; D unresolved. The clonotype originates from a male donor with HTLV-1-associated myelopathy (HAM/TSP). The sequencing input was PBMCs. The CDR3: CASSLTPPTYNEQFF. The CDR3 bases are TGCGCCAGCAGCCTGACACCACCCACCTACAATGAGCAGTTCTTC.